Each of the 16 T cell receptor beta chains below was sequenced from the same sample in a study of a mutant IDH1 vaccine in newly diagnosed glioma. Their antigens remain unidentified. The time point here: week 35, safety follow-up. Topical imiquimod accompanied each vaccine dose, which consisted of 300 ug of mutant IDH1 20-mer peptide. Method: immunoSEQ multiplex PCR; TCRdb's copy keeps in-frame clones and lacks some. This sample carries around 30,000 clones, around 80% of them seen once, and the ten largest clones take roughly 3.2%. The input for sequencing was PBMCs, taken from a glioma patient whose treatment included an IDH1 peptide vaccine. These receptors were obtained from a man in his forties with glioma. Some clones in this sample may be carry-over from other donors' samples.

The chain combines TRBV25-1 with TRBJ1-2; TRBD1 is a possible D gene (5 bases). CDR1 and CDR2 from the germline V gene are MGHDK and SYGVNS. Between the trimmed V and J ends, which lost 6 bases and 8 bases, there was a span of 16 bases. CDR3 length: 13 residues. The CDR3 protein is CASSIPGREGYTF. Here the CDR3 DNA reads TGTGCCAGCAGCATCCCAGGGAGGGAGGGCTACACCTTC.

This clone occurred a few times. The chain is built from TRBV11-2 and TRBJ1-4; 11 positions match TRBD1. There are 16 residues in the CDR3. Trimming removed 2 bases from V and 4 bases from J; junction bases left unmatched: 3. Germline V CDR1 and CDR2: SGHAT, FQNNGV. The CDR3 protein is CASSLWTGGGNEKLFF. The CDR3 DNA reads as TGTGCCAGCAGCTTATGGACAGGGGGCGGTAATGAAAAACTGTTTTTT. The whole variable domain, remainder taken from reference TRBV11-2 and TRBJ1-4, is EAGVAQSPRYKIIEKRQSVAFWCNPISGHATLYWYQQILGQGPKLLIQFQNNGVVDDSQLPKDRFSAERLKGVDSTLKIQPAKLEDSAVYLCASSLWTGGGNEKLFFGSGTQLSVL.

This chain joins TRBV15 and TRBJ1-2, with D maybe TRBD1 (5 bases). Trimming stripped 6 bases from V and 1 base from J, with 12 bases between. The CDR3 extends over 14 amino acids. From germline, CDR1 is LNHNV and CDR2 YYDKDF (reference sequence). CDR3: CATSPGGDNYGYTF. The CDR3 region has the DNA TGTGCCACCAGTCCCGGGGGGGATAACTATGGCTACACCTTC. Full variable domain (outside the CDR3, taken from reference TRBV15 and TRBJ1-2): DAMVIQNPRYQVTQFGKPVTLSCSQTLNHNVMYWYQQKSSQAPKLLFHYYDKDFNNEADTPDNFQSRRPNTSFCFLDIRSPGLGDTAMYLCATSPGGDNYGYTFGSGTRLTVV.

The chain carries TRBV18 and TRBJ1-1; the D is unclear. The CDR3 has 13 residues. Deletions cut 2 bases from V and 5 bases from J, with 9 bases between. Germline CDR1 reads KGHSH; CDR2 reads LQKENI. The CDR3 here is CASSPGFRTEAFF. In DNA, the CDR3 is TGTGCCAGCTCACCAGGGTTCAGGACTGAAGCTTTCTTT.

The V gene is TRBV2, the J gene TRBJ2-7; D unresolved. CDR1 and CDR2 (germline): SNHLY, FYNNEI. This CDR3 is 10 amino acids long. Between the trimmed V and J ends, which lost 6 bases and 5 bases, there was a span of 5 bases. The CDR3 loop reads CASRRNEQYF. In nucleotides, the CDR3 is TGTGCCAGCAGAAGAAACGAGCAGTACTTC. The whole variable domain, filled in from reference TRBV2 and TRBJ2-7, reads EPEVTQTPSHQVTQMGQEVILRCVPISNHLYFYWYRQILGQKVEFLVSFYNNEISEKSEIFDDQFSVERPDGSNFTLKIRSTKLEDSAMYFCASRRNEQYFGPGTRLTVT.

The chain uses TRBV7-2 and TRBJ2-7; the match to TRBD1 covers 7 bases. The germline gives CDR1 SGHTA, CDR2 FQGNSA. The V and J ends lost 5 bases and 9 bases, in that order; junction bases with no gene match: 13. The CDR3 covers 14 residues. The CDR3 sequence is CASSPHRDSQVQYF. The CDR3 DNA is TGTGCCAGCAGCCCTCACCGGGACAGCCAGGTGCAGTACTTC.

CDR3 in amino acids: CASSLARGDEQFF. In DNA form, the CDR3 reads TGCGCCAGCAGCTTGGCCAGGGGAGATGAGCAGTTCTTC. J is TRBJ2-1 and V is TRBV5-1, with D possibly being TRBD1 (6 bases). The germline V and J ends were trimmed by 0 bases and 8 bases, with 9 bases remaining between them. The CDR3 is made up of 13 amino acids. Germline CDR1 and CDR2: SGHRS and YFSETQ.

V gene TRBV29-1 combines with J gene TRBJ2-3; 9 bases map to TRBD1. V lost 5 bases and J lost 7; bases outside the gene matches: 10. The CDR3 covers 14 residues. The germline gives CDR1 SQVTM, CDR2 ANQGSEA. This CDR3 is CSVSAGQGSNTQYF. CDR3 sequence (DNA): TGCAGCGTTTCCGCGGGACAGGGTTCAAATACGCAGTATTTT.

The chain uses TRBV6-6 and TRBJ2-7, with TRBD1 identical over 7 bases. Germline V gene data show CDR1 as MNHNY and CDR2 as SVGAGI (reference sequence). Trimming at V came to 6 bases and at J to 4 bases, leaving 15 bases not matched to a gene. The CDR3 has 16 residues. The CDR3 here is CASRNFLQGPRYEQYF. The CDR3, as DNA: TGTGCCAGCAGAAATTTCCTACAGGGGCCGAGGTACGAGCAGTACTTC.

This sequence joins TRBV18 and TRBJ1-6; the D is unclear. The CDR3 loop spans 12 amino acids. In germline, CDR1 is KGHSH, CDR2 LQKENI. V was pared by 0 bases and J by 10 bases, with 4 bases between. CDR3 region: CASSPPGSPLHF. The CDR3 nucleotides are TGTGCCAGCTCACCACCTGGGTCACCCCTCCACTTT.

The CDR3 coding sequence is TGTGCCAACCCGGGACAGGACAGCAATCAGCCCCAGCATTTT. It is translated as CANPGQDSNQPQHF. The V gene is TRBV6-4, the J gene TRBJ1-5, with 8 bases that match TRBD1. V shed 10 bases, J shed 1 base, and the junction held 6 bases outside the gene matches. The CDR3 runs 14 residues. In germline, CDR1 is MRHNA, CDR2 SNTAGT.

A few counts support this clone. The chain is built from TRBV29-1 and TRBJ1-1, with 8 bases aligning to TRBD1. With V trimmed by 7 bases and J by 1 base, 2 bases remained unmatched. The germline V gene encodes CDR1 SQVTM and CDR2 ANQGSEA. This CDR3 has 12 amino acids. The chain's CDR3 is CSAGGGNTEAFF. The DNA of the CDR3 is TGCAGCGCAGGGGGCGGGAACACTGAAGCTTTCTTT.

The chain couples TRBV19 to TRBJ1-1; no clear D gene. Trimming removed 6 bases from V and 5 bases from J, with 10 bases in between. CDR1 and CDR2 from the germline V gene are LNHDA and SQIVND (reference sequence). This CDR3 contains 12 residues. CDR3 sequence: CASSLTGTEAFF. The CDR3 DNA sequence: TGTGCCAGTAGCCTGACGGGTACTGAAGCTTTCTTT.

The CDR3 sequence is CASSDPLDRGPTEAFF. The CDR3 DNA is TGTGCCAGTAGCGACCCCCTCGACAGGGGACCCACTGAAGCTTTCTTT. The rearrangement joins TRBV19 to TRBJ1-1, with 8 bases matching TRBD1. Germline CDR1 and CDR2: LNHDA and SQIVND (reference sequence). CDR3 length equals 16 residues. J lost 4 bases, V lost 6 bases, and 13 bases had no gene match. The variable domain in full, completed from reference TRBV19 and TRBJ1-1, reads DGGITQSPKYLFRKEGQNVTLSCEQNLNHDAMYWYRQDPGQGLRLIYYSQIVNDFQKGDIAEGYSVSREKKESFPLTVTSAQKNPTAFYLCASSDPLDRGPTEAFFGQGTRLTVV.

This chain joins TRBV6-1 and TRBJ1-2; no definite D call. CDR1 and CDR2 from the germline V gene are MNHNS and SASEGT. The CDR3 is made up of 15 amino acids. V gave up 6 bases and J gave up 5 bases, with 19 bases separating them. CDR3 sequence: CASSVALAPGYGYTF. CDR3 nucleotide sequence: TGTGCCAGCAGCGTAGCTTTAGCCCCCGGGTATGGCTACACCTTC.

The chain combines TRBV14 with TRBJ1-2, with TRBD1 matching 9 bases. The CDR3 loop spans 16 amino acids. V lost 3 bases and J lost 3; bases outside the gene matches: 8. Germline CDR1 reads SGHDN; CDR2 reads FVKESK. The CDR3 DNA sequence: TGTGCCAGCAGCCACTCCGGTACAGGGGGCCACTATGGCTACACCTTC. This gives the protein CASSHSGTGGHYGYTF.